This is a list of T cell receptor beta chains from one sample in a study of blood T cell repertoires in COVID-19. Sequenced by immunoSEQ multiplex PCR; TCRdb stores in-frame clones only, minus some. The sample yields 150,000 or so clones, approximately 79% seen once. Sequencing was performed on peripheral blood. These receptors were taken from a woman over 75 with acute or convalescent COVID-19. CDR3s include the opening cysteine and the closing phenylalanine or tryptophan. D genes are given only for firm matches. Not every row has a clone size; where given, it reads once, few, many or a size class.

j_gene,abundance,v_gene,d_gene,CDR3nt,CDR3aa
TRBJ1-5,.,TRBV9,.,TGTGCCAGCAGCGTAGTCAGTGGCAATCAGCCCCAGCATTTT,CASSVVSGNQPQHF
TRBJ1-4,.,TRBV7-9,.,TGTGCCAGCAGCGGTGGACATGTCCCGAATGAAAAACTGTTTTTT,CASSGGHVPNEKLFF
TRBJ2-2,few,TRBV2,.,TGTGCCAGCAGTGAATCTGGGGGCCACACCGGGGAGCTGTTTTTT,CASSESGGHTGELFF
TRBJ1-5,.,TRBV2,.,TGTGCCAGCAGACCAACAGGGTGGGGCAATCAGCCCCAGCATTTT,CASRPTGWGNQPQHF
TRBJ2-7,.,TRBV25-1,TRBD2,TGTGCCAGCAGTACCTTAGGTAGCGGGTCCCACGAGCAGTACTTC,CASSTLGSGSHEQYF
TRBJ2-3,.,TRBV6-5,TRBD1,TGTGCCACCAACCAACAGGGGGATAGCACAGATACGCAGTATTTT,CATNQQGDSTDTQYF
TRBJ2-3,.,TRBV4-2,TRBD2,TGTGCCAGCAGCCAACAGCGGGAGGGCCGGGATACGCAGTATTTT,CASSQQREGRDTQYF
TRBJ2-1,.,TRBV6-1,TRBD2,TGTGCCAGCAGCCCCAGCGGGACCGAGCAGTTCTTC,CASSPSGTEQFF
TRBJ2-7,.,TRBV30,.,TGTGCCTGGAGCGGAGGAGCCTACGAGCAGTACTTC,CAWSGGAYEQYF
TRBJ1-5,few,TRBV2,.,TGTGCCAGCAGTGGCGGGGGCAATCAGCCCCAGCATTTT,CASSGGGNQPQHF
TRBJ1-1,.,TRBV2,.,TGTGCCAGCAGTGGTCTCCACTCGAACACTGAAGCTTTCTTT,CASSGLHSNTEAFF
TRBJ1-1,.,TRBV29-1,TRBD1,TGCAGCGTTACGGCACAGGGGTTTATGAACACTGAAGCTTTCTTT,CSVTAQGFMNTEAFF
TRBJ2-5,.,TRBV19,.,TGTGCCAGTAGTACCAGGCTCGGTCAAGAGACCCAGTACTTC,CASSTRLGQETQYF
TRBJ2-7,.,TRBV7-9,TRBD1,TGTGCCAGCAGCTTCCCGGGACAGGGGTCCTACGAGCAGTACTTC,CASSFPGQGSYEQYF
TRBJ2-1,few,TRBV28,.,TGTGCCAGCAGTCCTCGCAATGAGCAGTTCTTC,CASSPRNEQFF
TRBJ2-7,.,TRBV14,TRBD2,TGTGCCAGCAGCCAGTGGCGGGGGGAAGGCGAGCAGTACTTC,CASSQWRGEGEQYF
TRBJ2-1,.,TRBV28,.,TGTGCCAGCAGCTCTGATGAGCAGTTCTTC,CASSSDEQFF
TRBJ1-1,few,TRBV7-3,.,TGTGCCAGCAGCGTGAGAGCGGACACTGAAGCTTTCTTT,CASSVRADTEAFF
TRBJ2-3,.,TRBV9,.,TGTGCCAGCAGCGTATCGCCCCTAAGCACAGATACGCAGTATTTT,CASSVSPLSTDTQYF
TRBJ2-5,few,TRBV24-1,.,TGTGCCACCAGTGAAACAGACAGAAGGGAGACCCAGTACTTC,CATSETDRRETQYF
TRBJ2-1,.,TRBV6-5,.,TGTGCCAGCAGGAGAGCAGGGAGGTTTTACAATGAGCAGTTCTTC,CASRRAGRFYNEQFF
TRBJ2-7,.,TRBV10-1,.,TGCGCCAGCAGTGACACTAGAAGATCCTACGAGCAGTACTTC,CASSDTRRSYEQYF
TRBJ2-3,.,TRBV5-1,TRBD2,TGCGCCAGCAGCCGGACTAGCGGGGCCACAGATACGCAGTATTTT,CASSRTSGATDTQYF
TRBJ2-2,.,TRBV28,TRBD1,TGTGCCAGCAGTTTTATGCTCAGGGGGCGTACCGGGGAGCTGTTTTTT,CASSFMLRGRTGELFF
TRBJ2-6,few,TRBV7-8,.,TGTGCCAGCAGTCCTGGACTGCACTCTGGGGCCAACGTCCTGACTTTC,CASSPGLHSGANVLTF
TRBJ2-1,.,TRBV4-1,TRBD2,TGCGCCAGCAGCCAAGTGGGGACTAGCGGACTACGGGGACAGTTCTTC,CASSQVGTSGLRGQFF
TRBJ2-7,.,TRBV30,.,TGTGCCTGCACCCAAGGCGGGGACGAGCAGTACTTC,CACTQGGDEQYF
TRBJ2-3,.,TRBV19,.,TGTGCCAGTAAGGTGGGAGTAACGGCAGATACGCAGTATTTT,CASKVGVTADTQYF
TRBJ1-6,few,TRBV27,TRBD1,TGTGCCAGCGGGAAGACAGGGGAGAGGTCACCCCTCCACTTT,CASGKTGERSPLHF
TRBJ1-1,few,TRBV6-5,.,TGTGCCAGCCGGACAGTGAACACTGAAGCTTTCTTT,CASRTVNTEAFF
TRBJ2-2,.,TRBV28,.,TGTGCCAGCGGTTTATGGACAACGAACACCGGGGAGCTGTTTTTT,CASGLWTTNTGELFF
TRBJ2-5,.,TRBV5-1,.,TGCGCCAGCAGGCGTAACGTAGGGGGAGAGACCCAGTACTTC,CASRRNVGGETQYF
TRBJ1-1,.,TRBV5-4,.,TGTGCCAGCAGCTTGGATCTGAGAAGCACTGAAGCTTTCTTT,CASSLDLRSTEAFF
TRBJ2-1,few,TRBV9,TRBD1,TGTGCCAGCAGCGTAGCGGGACAGGGCTCCTACAATGAGCAGTTCTTC,CASSVAGQGSYNEQFF
TRBJ2-2,.,TRBV27,.,TGTGCCAGCAGCCCGACTAGGATTACCGGGGAGCTGTTTTTT,CASSPTRITGELFF
TRBJ1-2,.,TRBV7-2,TRBD1,TGTGCCAGCAGCTTAGCGGGACAGGGGGCGGGAGGCCACACCTTC,CASSLAGQGAGGHTF
TRBJ2-7,.,TRBV7-9,TRBD2,TGTGCCAGCAGCTTAACGTGGGAGGGCTCTCAGGAGCAGTACTTC,CASSLTWEGSQEQYF
TRBJ1-1,.,TRBV7-8,.,TGTGCCAGCAGCTCGAACAGGGAAGCTGAAGCTTTCTTT,CASSSNREAEAFF
TRBJ1-1,.,TRBV10-2,.,TGCGCCAGCAGTGAGCACCAATACGACGGGACACGGAGCACTGAAGCTTTCTTT,CASSEHQYDGTRSTEAFF
TRBJ2-7,.,TRBV12-3/TRBV12-4,TRBD2,TGTGCCAGCAACCGACTAGCGGGAGTATTAACATTC,CASNRLAGVLTF
TRBJ2-7,.,TRBV10-3,.,TGTGCCATCTTTGGGGACACACTCTACGAGCAGTACTTC,CAIFGDTLYEQYF
TRBJ2-3,few,TRBV7-2,.,TGTGCCAGCAGCTTAAAGTGGCGGAGCACAGATACGCAGTATTTT,CASSLKWRSTDTQYF
TRBJ1-2,few,TRBV5-6,.,TGTGCCAGCAGCTCAGGGACATTCCTTGGGGGTGGCTACACCTTC,CASSSGTFLGGGYTF
TRBJ1-1,.,TRBV2,TRBD1,TGTGCCAGGGGACAGGGGCTGACTGAAGCTTTCTTT,CARGQGLTEAFF